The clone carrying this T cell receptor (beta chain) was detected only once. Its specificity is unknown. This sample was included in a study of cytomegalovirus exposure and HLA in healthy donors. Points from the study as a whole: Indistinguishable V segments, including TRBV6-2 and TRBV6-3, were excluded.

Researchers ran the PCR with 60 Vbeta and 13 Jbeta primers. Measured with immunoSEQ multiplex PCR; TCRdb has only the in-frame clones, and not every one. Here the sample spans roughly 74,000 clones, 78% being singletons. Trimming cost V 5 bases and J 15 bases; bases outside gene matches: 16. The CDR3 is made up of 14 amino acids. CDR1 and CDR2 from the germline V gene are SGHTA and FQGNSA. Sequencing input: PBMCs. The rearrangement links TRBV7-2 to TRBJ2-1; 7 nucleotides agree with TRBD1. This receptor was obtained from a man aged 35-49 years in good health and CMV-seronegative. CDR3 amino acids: CASSRSYPDRALFF. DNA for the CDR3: TGTGCCAGCAGCCGATCCTATCCAGACAGGGCGCTGTTCTTC.